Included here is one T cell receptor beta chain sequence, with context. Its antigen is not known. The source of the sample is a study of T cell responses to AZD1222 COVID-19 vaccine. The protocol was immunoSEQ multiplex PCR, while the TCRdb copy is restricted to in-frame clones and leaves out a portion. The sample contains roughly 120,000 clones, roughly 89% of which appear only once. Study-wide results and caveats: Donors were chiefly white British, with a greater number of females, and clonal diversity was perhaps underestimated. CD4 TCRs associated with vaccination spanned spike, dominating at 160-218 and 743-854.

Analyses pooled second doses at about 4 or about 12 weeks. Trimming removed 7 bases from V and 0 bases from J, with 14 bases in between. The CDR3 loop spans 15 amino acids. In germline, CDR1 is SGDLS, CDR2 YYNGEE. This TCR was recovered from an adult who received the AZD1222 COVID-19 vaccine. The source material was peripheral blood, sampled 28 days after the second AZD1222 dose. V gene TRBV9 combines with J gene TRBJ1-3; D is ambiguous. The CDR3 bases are TGTGCCAGCGGGGATGGTGCCTACTCTGGAAACACCATATATTTT. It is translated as CASGDGAYSGNTIYF.